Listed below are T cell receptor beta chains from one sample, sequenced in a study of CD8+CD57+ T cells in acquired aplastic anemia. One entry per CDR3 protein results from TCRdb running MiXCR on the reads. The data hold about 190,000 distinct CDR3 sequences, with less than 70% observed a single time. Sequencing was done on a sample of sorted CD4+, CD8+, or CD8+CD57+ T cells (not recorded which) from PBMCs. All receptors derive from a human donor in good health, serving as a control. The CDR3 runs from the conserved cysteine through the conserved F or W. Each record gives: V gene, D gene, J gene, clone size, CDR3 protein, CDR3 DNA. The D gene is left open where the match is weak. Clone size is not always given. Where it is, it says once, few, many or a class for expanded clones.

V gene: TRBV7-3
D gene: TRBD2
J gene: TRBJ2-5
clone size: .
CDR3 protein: CASSRTSGRETQYF
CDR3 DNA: TGTGCCAGCAGCAGGACTAGCGGGCGAGAGACCCAGTACTTC

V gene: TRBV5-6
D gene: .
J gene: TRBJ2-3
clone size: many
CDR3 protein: CASSLAAGAPTDTQYF
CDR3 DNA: TGTGCCAGCAGCTTGGCCGCGGGGGCGCCCACAGATACGCAGTATTTT

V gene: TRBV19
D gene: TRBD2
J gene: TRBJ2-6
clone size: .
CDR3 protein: CASTPGGGRGANVLTF
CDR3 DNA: TGTGCCAGTACCCCCGGGGGGGGCCGTGGGGCCAACGTCCTGACTTTC

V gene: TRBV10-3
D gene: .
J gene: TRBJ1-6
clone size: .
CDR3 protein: CAISDWSRSPYNSPLHF
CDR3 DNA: TGTGCCATCAGTGACTGGAGTAGGAGCCCCTATAATTCACCCCTCCACTTT

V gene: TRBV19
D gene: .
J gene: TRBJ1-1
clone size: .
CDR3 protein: CASSPPDGGEAFF
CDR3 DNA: TGTGCCAGTAGTCCCCCGGACGGCGGTGAAGCTTTCTTT

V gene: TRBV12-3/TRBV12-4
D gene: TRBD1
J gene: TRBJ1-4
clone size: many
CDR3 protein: CASSQDRINEKLFF
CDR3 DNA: TGTGCCAGCAGCCAGGACAGGATAAATGAAAAACTGTTTTTT

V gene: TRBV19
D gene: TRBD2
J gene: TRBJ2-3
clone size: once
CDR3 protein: CASNLGRGGSTNTQYF
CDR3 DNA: TGTGCCAGTAACCTAGGACGCGGGGGTAGCACAAATACGCAGTATTTT

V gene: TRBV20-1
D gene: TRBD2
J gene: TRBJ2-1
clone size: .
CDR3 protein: CSARDRGGDNEQFF
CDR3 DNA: TGCAGTGCTAGAGACCGGGGGGGGGACAATGAGCAGTTCTTC

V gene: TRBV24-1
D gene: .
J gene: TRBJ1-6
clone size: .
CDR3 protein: CANGPADKVNSPLHF
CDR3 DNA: TGTGCCAACGGCCCAGCGGATAAAGTGAATTCACCCCTCCACTTT

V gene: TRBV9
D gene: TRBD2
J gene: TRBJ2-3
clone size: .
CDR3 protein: CASSVGQAGAPVDTQYF
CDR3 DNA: TGTGCCAGCAGCGTAGGTCAAGCGGGGGCGCCTGTGGATACGCAGTATTTT

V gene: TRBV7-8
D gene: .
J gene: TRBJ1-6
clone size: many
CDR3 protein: CASSLTRPTSRWNSPLHF
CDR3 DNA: TGTGCCAGCAGCTTGACCCGCCCCACAAGTCGGTGGAATTCACCCCTCCACTTT

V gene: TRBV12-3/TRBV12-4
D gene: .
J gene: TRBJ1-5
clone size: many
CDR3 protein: CASTQVIGVGQPQHF
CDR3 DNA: TGTGCCAGCACCCAAGTGATAGGGGTTGGTCAGCCCCAGCATTTT

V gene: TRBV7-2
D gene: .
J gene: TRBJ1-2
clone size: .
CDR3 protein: CASNPLGGKRDYGYTF
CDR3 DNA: TGTGCCAGCAACCCCCTTGGGGGGAAAAGAGACTATGGCTACACCTTC

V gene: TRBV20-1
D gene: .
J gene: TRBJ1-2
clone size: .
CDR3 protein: CSARKRDGSEYGYTF
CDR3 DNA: TGCAGTGCTCGTAAACGGGATGGCTCCGAGTATGGCTACACCTTC

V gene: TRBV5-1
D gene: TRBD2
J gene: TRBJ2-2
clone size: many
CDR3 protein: CASSLGGSAGELFF
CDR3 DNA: TGCGCCAGCAGCCTGGGGGGGAGCGCCGGGGAGCTGTTTTTT

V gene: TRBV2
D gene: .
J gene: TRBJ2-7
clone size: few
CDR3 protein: CASSPGHEQYF
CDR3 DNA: TGTGCCAGCAGTCCGGGCCACGAGCAGTACTTC

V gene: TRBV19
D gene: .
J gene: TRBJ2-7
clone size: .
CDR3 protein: CASSTGLSYEQYF
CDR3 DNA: TGTGCCAGTAGTACGGGACTCTCCTACGAGCAGTACTTC

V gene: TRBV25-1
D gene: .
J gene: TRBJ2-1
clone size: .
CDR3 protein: CASSEPYNEQFF
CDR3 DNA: TGTGCCAGCAGTGAGCCGTACAATGAGCAGTTCTTC

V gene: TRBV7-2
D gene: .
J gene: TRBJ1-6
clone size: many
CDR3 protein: CAARSGYNSPLHF
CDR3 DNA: TGTGCCGCTAGATCGGGATACAATTCACCCCTCCACTTT

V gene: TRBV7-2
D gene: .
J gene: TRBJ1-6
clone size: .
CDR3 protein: CASSQRTVGIHSPLHF
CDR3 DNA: TGTGCCAGCAGCCAGAGGACAGTTGGGATCCATTCACCCCTCCACTTT

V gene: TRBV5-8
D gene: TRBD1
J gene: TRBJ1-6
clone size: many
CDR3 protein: CASSLKQGIDNSPLHF
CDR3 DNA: TGTGCCAGCAGCTTGAAACAGGGGATTGATAATTCACCCCTCCACTTT

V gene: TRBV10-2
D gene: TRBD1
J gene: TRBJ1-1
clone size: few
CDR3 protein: CASNAGTGRMAFF
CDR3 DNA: TGCGCCAGCAACGCCGGGACAGGGAGGATGGCTTTCTTT

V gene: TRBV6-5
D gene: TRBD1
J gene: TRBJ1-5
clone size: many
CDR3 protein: CASRGQGSQPQHF
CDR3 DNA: TGTGCCAGCCGGGGACAGGGCAGTCAGCCCCAGCATTTT

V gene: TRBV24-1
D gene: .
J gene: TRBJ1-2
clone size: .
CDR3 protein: CATSDEQLPKEDYGYTF
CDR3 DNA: TGTGCCACCAGTGATGAACAACTCCCGAAGGAGGACTATGGCTACACCTTC

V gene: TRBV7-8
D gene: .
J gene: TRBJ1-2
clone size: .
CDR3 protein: CASSLIGDDPGGYTF
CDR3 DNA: TGTGCCAGCAGCTTAATCGGGGACGACCCCGGGGGCTACACCTTC

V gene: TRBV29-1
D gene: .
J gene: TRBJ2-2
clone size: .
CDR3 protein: CSVGRGVGTGELFF
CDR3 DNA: TGCAGCGTTGGGAGAGGGGTGGGGACCGGGGAGCTGTTTTTT